This passage covers 5 T cell receptor beta chains from one sample sequenced in a study of CD8+ T cells in alopecia areata. Treatment of the sample: oral pan-JAK inhibitor, 5-10 mg twice daily. It was cDNA, reverse transcribed from extracted RNA, that served as the sequencing template. The repertoire was sequenced with immunoSEQ multiplex PCR; TCRdb's copy has only in-frame clones and lacks some. The sample holds fewer than 200,000 clones; about 60% are singletons and the top ten take roughly 13%. Sequences were derived from CD8+ T cells sorted from blood, sampled at week 24, from a patient treated with tofacitinib. These receptors originate from a human donor with alopecia areata.

This clone was seen a few times. The rearrangement links TRBV7-3 to TRBJ2-1; 10 nucleotides match TRBD1. The CDR3 spans 14 residues. CDR1 SGHTA and CDR2 FQGTGA come from the germline V gene. The J segment lost 5 bases and the V segment lost 5 bases, leaving 3 bases of the junction unmatched. The CDR3 spells CASSRDRGNNEQFF. CDR3 coding DNA: TGTGCCAGCAGCCGGGACAGGGGTAACAATGAGCAGTTCTTC. Using reference TRBV7-3 and TRBJ2-1 for the parts outside the CDR3, the full variable domain is GAGVSQTPSNKVTEKGKYVELRCDPISGHTALYWYRQSLGQGPEFLIYFQGTGAADDSGLPNDRFFAVRPEGSVSTLKIQRTERGDSAVYLCASSRDRGNNEQFFGPGTRLTVL.

The chain combines TRBV5-6 with TRBJ1-4; D not resolved. The length of the CDR3 is 16 residues. Germline assignment: CDR1 SGHDT and CDR2 YYEEEE. With 3 bases removed from V and 0 bases from J, the gap between germline ends came to 12 bases. The chain's CDR3 is CASSSPSTATNEKLFF. CDR3 nucleotides: TGTGCCAGCAGCTCGCCCTCAACTGCAACTAATGAAAAACTGTTTTTT.

In its sample, this clone was seen many times. V is TRBV15 and J is TRBJ1-2; 7 bases align to TRBD1. The CDR3 has 14 amino acids. V was clipped by 3 bases and J by 2 bases; unmatched bases: 3. CDR1 is LNHNV and CDR2 is YYDKDF in the germline V gene (reference sequence). The CDR3 protein is CATSSSRGNYGYTF. CDR3 bases: TGTGCCACCAGCAGTTCCAGGGGGAACTATGGCTACACCTTC.

This clone was seen just once. The rearrangement uses TRBV7-9 and TRBJ2-4; 7 nucleotides line up with TRBD2. Germline V CDR1 and CDR2: SEHNR, FQNEAQ (reference sequence). The CDR3 spans 17 residues. V shed 5 bases and J 3 bases; nucleotides not matched to a gene: 13. CDR3 in DNA: TGTGCCAGCAGCGTCAGCCCTGGACTAGTGGGCAAAAACATTCAGTACTTC. It translates to CASSVSPGLVGKNIQYF.

The gene calls are TRBV10-3 and TRBJ2-7, with no clear D. Germline lookup yields CDR1 ENHRY and CDR2 SYGVKD. Between the trimmed V and J ends, which lost 0 bases and 4 bases, there was a span of 7 bases. The CDR3 is made up of 13 amino acids. The CDR3 loop is CAISESSSYEQYF. The CDR3 nucleotides are TGTGCCATCAGTGAGTCGAGCAGTTACGAGCAGTACTTC.